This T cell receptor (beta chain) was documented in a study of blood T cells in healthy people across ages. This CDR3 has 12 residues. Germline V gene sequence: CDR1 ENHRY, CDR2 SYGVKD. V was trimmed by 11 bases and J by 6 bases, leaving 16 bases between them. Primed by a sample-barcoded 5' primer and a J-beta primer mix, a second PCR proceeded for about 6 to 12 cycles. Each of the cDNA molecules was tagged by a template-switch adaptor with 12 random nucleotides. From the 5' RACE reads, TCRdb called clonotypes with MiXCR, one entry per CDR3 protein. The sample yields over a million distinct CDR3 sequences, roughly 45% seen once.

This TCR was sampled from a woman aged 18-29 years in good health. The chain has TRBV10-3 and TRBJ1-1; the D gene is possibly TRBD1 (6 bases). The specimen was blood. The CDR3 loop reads CAVGSGDAEAFF. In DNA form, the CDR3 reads TGTGCCGTCGGATCAGGGGACGCTGAAGCTTTCTTT.